These T cell receptor beta chains were read from a single sample in a study of regulatory T cells in long-lasting Graves disease. TCRdb reanalysed the multiplex PCR reads using MiXCR and keeps one entry per CDR3 protein. The repertoire holds around 300,000 distinct CDR3 sequences, with under 25% as singletons. The sequences come from peripheral blood mononuclear cells (PBMCs), collected when the disease was refractory, from a patient treated with antithyroid drugs. These receptors came from a female donor with Graves disease. The CDR3 runs from the conserved cysteine through the conserved F or W. D genes are given only for firm matches. Only part of the rows carry a size: once, few, many, or a class if the clone is expanded.

size	V	D	J	DNA	CDR3
few	TRBV28	TRBD2	TRBJ2-1	TGTGCCAGCACCCTGGGGACTAGCGGGTACAATGAGCAGTTCTTC	CASTLGTSGYNEQFF
.	TRBV19	.	TRBJ2-7	TGTGCCAGGAAAAAGACTAGACGGGAGTACGAGCAGTACTTC	CARKKTRREYEQYF
.	TRBV28	TRBD1	TRBJ2-1	TGTGCCAGCAGTTTTGGGGGACAGGCCGGAAATGAGCAGTTCTTC	CASSFGGQAGNEQFF
.	TRBV6-2/TRBV6-3	.	TRBJ2-3	TGTGCCAGCAGCCGCCTTTGGGGCCTAGAGAATACAGATACGCAGTATTTT	CASSRLWGLENTDTQYF
.	TRBV5-1	TRBD1	TRBJ2-4	TGCGCCAGCAGCCCCGGCATCGTCAGGGGGAAGGGTAAAAACATTCAGTACTTC	CASSPGIVRGKGKNIQYF
few	TRBV7-2	.	TRBJ1-5	TGTGCCAGCAGCTTCGAGTATAGCAATCAGCCCCAGCATTTT	CASSFEYSNQPQHF
few	TRBV5-1	.	TRBJ2-2	TGCGCCAGCAGCTTTCCTATGACTAGCGGGGAGCTGTTTTTT	CASSFPMTSGELFF
many	TRBV11-2	TRBD1	TRBJ1-2	TGTGCCAGCAGCTTGTCGCCGGGACAGGGTGGCTACACCTTC	CASSLSPGQGGYTF
many	TRBV13	TRBD1	TRBJ1-1	TGTGCCAGCACCGAACAGGGGGAGTTTGAAGCTTTCTTT	CASTEQGEFEAFF
many	TRBV30	.	TRBJ2-5	TGTGCCTGGGGCCTCGGCAGCGCAGAGACCCAGTACTTC	CAWGLGSAETQYF
many	TRBV12-3/TRBV12-4	.	TRBJ1-4	TGTGCCAGCAGTTTGGGCATTAATGAAAAACTGTTTTTT	CASSLGINEKLFF
.	TRBV4-3	.	TRBJ2-5	TGCGCCAGCAGCCCCAACCTCGTGTCGACCCAGTACTTC	CASSPNLVSTQYF
.	TRBV28	.	TRBJ2-3	TGTGCCAGCAGTTTATATGTGGGAGAAGGCACAGATACGCAGTATTTT	CASSLYVGEGTDTQYF
many	TRBV6-5	.	TRBJ1-5	TGTGCCAGCAGTTACGGGGAGATAAGCAATCAGCCCCAGCATTTT	CASSYGEISNQPQHF
.	TRBV20-1	TRBD2	TRBJ2-7	TGCAGTGCTAGAGCGGGGACTAGCGGGAGTCATGACGAGCAGTACTTC	CSARAGTSGSHDEQYF
.	TRBV20-1	.	TRBJ2-7	TGCAGTGCTAGTATTCCTGACGAGCAGTACTTC	CSASIPDEQYF
few	TRBV27	TRBD1	TRBJ1-2	TGTGCCAGCAGTTTCCCGACAGGGGTAGGCTACACCTTC	CASSFPTGVGYTF
.	TRBV7-3	.	TRBJ2-1	TGTGCCAGCAGCTTATTTGGGGGCGATGAGCAGTTCTTC	CASSLFGGDEQFF
.	TRBV20-1	TRBD1	TRBJ2-5	TGCAGTGCTAGTCTTATGGGCGGGACAGGGCGGGAGACCCAGTACTTC	CSASLMGGTGRETQYF
.	TRBV20-1	.	TRBJ2-7	TGCAGTGCTACCCGTCCGCTCCTCGGCTACGAGCAGTACTTC	CSATRPLLGYEQYF
few	TRBV19	TRBD1	TRBJ1-1	TGTGCCAGTAGTATCGGACAGGGGCCAACCAACACTGAAGCTTTCTTT	CASSIGQGPTNTEAFF
.	TRBV18	TRBD1	TRBJ1-2	TGTGCCAGCTCATCGGGACAGGGGCATGGCTACACCTTC	CASSSGQGHGYTF
few	TRBV19	TRBD2	TRBJ2-7	TGTGCCAGTAGTATCACCGCCTTGTCTAGCGGGAGGGCCTACGAGCAGTACTTC	CASSITALSSGRAYEQYF
many	TRBV11-2	TRBD1	TRBJ1-1	TGTGCCAGCAGCTTCGGGACAGGGGATACTGAAGCTTTCTTT	CASSFGTGDTEAFF
many	TRBV28	.	TRBJ1-5	TGTGCCAGCACTCCCTTAGACGCGGGCAATCAGCCCCAGCATTTT	CASTPLDAGNQPQHF
many	TRBV12-3/TRBV12-4	.	TRBJ2-5	TGTGCCAGCAGTTTGATCGTCTTAGAGACCCAGTACTTC	CASSLIVLETQYF
.	TRBV12-3/TRBV12-4	.	TRBJ2-2	TGTGCCGGCAGTTTATCAGGCGTGGAGCTGTTTTTT	CAGSLSGVELFF
few	TRBV28	.	TRBJ2-7	TGTGCCGGCAGGCCGGCTGACAGGAGACGTACCTACGAGCAGTACTTC	CAGRPADRRRTYEQYF
.	TRBV14	.	TRBJ2-7	TGTGCCAGCAGCCATCCAGATCAATACGAGCAGTACTTC	CASSHPDQYEQYF
few	TRBV6-2/TRBV6-3	TRBD2	TRBJ2-2	TGTGCCAGCAGTACCCGACGCTCGGAGCTAGCGGGAGATACCGGGGAGCTGTTTTTT	CASSTRRSELAGDTGELFF
many	TRBV11-2	.	TRBJ2-5	TGTGCCAGCAGCTTAGATACAGGGCAGGGGGAGACCCAGTACTTC	CASSLDTGQGETQYF
.	TRBV10-3	TRBD1	TRBJ1-2	TGTGCCACGCGGGACAGCCTGAACTATGGCTACACCTTC	CATRDSLNYGYTF
few	TRBV5-1	TRBD2	TRBJ2-7	TGCGCCAGCAGCGGCACCGGGACTAGCGACGCTATAGCCTACGAGCAGTACTTC	CASSGTGTSDAIAYEQYF
.	TRBV2	.	TRBJ1-1	TGTGCCAGCAGTGAAGCTGGAGGATACACTGAAGCTTTCTTT	CASSEAGGYTEAFF
many	TRBV27	.	TRBJ1-6	TGTGCCAGCAGTTTGTCCTCACCCCTCCACTTT	CASSLSSPLHF
many	TRBV18	.	TRBJ2-7	TGTGCCAGCTCACCTTCCCAGGATACTCTCTCCGAGCAGTACTTC	CASSPSQDTLSEQYF
many	TRBV7-2	TRBD2	TRBJ2-5	TGTGCCAGCAGCTTGACTAGCGGGAGCCTAGAGACCCAGTACTTC	CASSLTSGSLETQYF
few	TRBV5-5	.	TRBJ1-5	TGTGCCAGCAGTTTCCTGGACAGCCTTAGCAATCAGCCCCAGCATTTT	CASSFLDSLSNQPQHF
many	TRBV28	.	TRBJ1-1	TGTGCCAGCAAAACGGGGGGGCGGATAGGGGCGAACACTGAAGCTTTCTTT	CASKTGGRIGANTEAFF
many	TRBV11-2	TRBD1	TRBJ2-7	TGTGCCAGCAGCCTCGGACAGGGGCCCGGTACCTACGAGCAGTACTTC	CASSLGQGPGTYEQYF
once	TRBV2	.	TRBJ2-3	TGTGCCAGCAGGCTACCTGACGGTGAAGATACGCAGTATTTT	CASRLPDGEDTQYF
.	TRBV12-3/TRBV12-4	.	TRBJ2-5	TGTGCCAGCAGTACCTCACTCATGGAGACCCAGTACTTC	CASSTSLMETQYF
many	TRBV11-2	TRBD2	TRBJ2-5	TGTGCCAGCAGGACTAGCGGGAGTGAGACCCAGTACTTC	CASRTSGSETQYF
.	TRBV11-2	TRBD2	TRBJ2-5	TGTGCCAGCAGGGGACTAGCGGGGAACCAAGAGACCCAGTACTTC	CASRGLAGNQETQYF
many	TRBV11-2	.	TRBJ1-4	TGTGCCAGCAGCTTAGGCCGCAGTGGGATTGAAAAACTGTTTTTT	CASSLGRSGIEKLFF
few	TRBV6-2/TRBV6-3	TRBD2	TRBJ2-7	TGTGCCAGCAGTTACGAGCGGGAGGACACCTACGAGCAGTACTTC	CASSYEREDTYEQYF
many	TRBV15	.	TRBJ2-7	TGTGCCACCAGCAGAGCGTCGGGAAGCTCCTACGAGCAGTACTTC	CATSRASGSSYEQYF
.	TRBV7-2	.	TRBJ1-1	TGTGCCAGCAGCTTAGCGTCGAAAAGGAACACTGAAGCTTTCTTT	CASSLASKRNTEAFF
.	TRBV28	.	TRBJ1-5	TGTGCCAGCAGTCAGGACACTCCAGCGGGGCATTTT	CASSQDTPAGHF
many	TRBV11-2	.	TRBJ1-2	TGTGCCAGCAGGGTAACAGGGATGGCTGAGGGCTACACCTTC	CASRVTGMAEGYTF
many	TRBV11-2	.	TRBJ2-5	TGTGCCAGCAGCTCCGGCGGGTCGGGGGAGACCCAGTACTTC	CASSSGGSGETQYF
.	TRBV20-1	.	TRBJ2-7	TGCAGTGCTAGAGGGGTCTATGGCAGAACCTACGAGCAGTACTTC	CSARGVYGRTYEQYF